This entry features one T cell receptor beta chain sequence. Its antigen is as yet unknown. V shed 5 bases and J shed 2 bases, with 7 bases lying between them. CDR3 length: 13 residues. Produced via immunoSEQ multiplex PCR; TCRdb's table is partial and in-frame only. The table includes around 80,000 clones, about 93% detected once. The sample originates from a study of brain T cells in children with intractable seizures. General study findings and limits: Pre- and post-surgery blood differed in depth, so pre-surgery absences may be undersampling. HCMV serostatus was not known, and viral specificity came from CDR3 similarity only.

The sequenced cases were selected for having the highest brain T cell transcript signatures. At least one anti-epileptic drug was given before surgery. The sequence derives from a girl aged 2 to 9 with Rasmussen encephalitis and intractable seizures. The chain combines TRBV12-3 or TRBV12-4 with TRBJ2-1; D gene uncertain. Specimen: peripheral blood, collected at surgery. The CDR3 nucleotides are TGTGCCAGCAGTCTAGGGACCTACAATGAGCAGTTCTTC. Translated, it gives CASSLGTYNEQFF.